The next 25 T cell receptor beta chains were all read from a single sample in a study of T cell clones after liver transplantation. The repertoire was sequenced with immunoSEQ multiplex PCR; TCRdb's copy has only in-frame clones and lacks some. The repertoire holds tens of thousands of clones, with 60% to 75% as singletons. The material sequenced was CD4+ T cells from blood, taken at the 22-month timepoint. These receptors all come from a human patient who received a liver transplant. Some T cells may possibly be graft donor cells.

The gene calls are TRBV28 and TRBJ2-7; 7 bases are shared with TRBD1. J was trimmed by 6 bases and V by 8 bases; bases with no gene match: 13. Germline CDR1 is MDHEN and CDR2 is SYDVKM. This CDR3 contains 14 residues. The CDR3 loop is CASFGQEGYGEQYF. The CDR3, as DNA: TGTGCCAGCTTTGGACAGGAAGGATACGGCGAGCAGTACTTC.

The count of this clone is one. The CDR3 nucleotides are TGTGCCACCAGCAGAGAGGGGTCCGCCTACGAGCAGTACTTC. Encoded protein: CATSREGSAYEQYF. This chain uses TRBV15 with TRBJ2-7; the D is unclear. From germline, CDR1 is LNHNV and CDR2 YYDKDF (reference sequence). The CDR3 spans 14 residues. Deletions cut 0 bases from V and 2 bases from J, with 8 bases between.

The gene calls are TRBV30 and TRBJ2-1; D unresolved. The CDR3 has 18 amino acids. The V end was cut by 5 bases, the J end by 0 bases, with 23 bases between. Germline values: CDR1 GTSNPN, CDR2 SVGIG (reference sequence). CDR3 coding DNA: TGTGCCTGGTTGGATGGGCTGTCCCTTTTCAGCTCCTACAATGAGCAGTTCTTC. Its translation is CAWLDGLSLFSSYNEQFF.

The chain carries TRBV7-6 and TRBJ2-7; D could derive from TRBD1 or TRBD2 (5 bases each). Germline-derived CDR1 and CDR2 are SGHVS and FNYEAQ. The CDR3 is 15 amino acids. V was trimmed by 1 base and J by 4 bases, leaving 14 bases between them. The CDR3 region has the DNA TGTGCCAGCAGCTTAGGGGGGACCCCCGGGTACGAGCAGTACTTC. Amino acid sequence: CASSLGGTPGYEQYF.

This clone showed up just once. V and J are TRBV28 and TRBJ2-2, with D perhaps matching TRBD2 (7 bases). The germline V gene has CDR1 MDHEN and CDR2 SYDVKM. V lost 10 bases and J lost 7, with 16 bases in between. This CDR3 contains 13 residues. CDR3 nucleotide sequence: TGTGCCAAAGGAGGGGGGGCCGGCGGGGAGCTGTTTTTT. This encodes CAKGGGAGGELFF. Full variable domain (missing parts from reference TRBV28 and TRBJ2-2): DVKVTQSSRYLVKRTGEKVFLECVQDMDHENMFWYRQDPGLGLRLIYFSYDVKMKEKGDIPEGYSVSREKKERFSLILESASTNQTSMYLCAKGGGAGGELFFGEGSRLTVL.

The V gene is TRBV7-9, the J gene TRBJ2-7, with D perhaps given as TRBD1 or TRBD2 (5 bases each). Germline CDR1 SEHNR, CDR2 FQNEAQ (reference sequence). The V and J ends lost 4 bases and 3 bases respectively, with 22 bases between them. The CDR3 is 17 amino acids. The CDR3 DNA sequence: TGTGCCAGCAGCTCCTACACCCTCAGGGAGTCAGACTACGAGCAGTACTTC. Protein sequence: CASSSYTLRESDYEQYF.

J is TRBJ1-4 and V is TRBV5-1; D is ambiguous. Trimming shortened V by 0 bases and J by 2 bases, and 5 bases separated the two germline ends. The CDR3 has 14 amino acids. From germline, CDR1 is SGHRS and CDR2 YFSETQ. CDR3 loop: CASSLGGTNEKLFF. The DNA of the CDR3 is TGCGCCAGCAGCTTGGGGGGTACTAATGAAAAACTGTTTTTT.

This clone came up once. V and J are TRBV2 and TRBJ2-1, with D perhaps matching TRBD2 (7 bases). CDR1 and CDR2 (germline): SNHLY, FYNNEI. The ends were cut back, 6 bases at V and 14 bases at J, with 17 bases in the middle. The CDR3 has 12 amino acids. The CDR3 loop reads CASSPNGGREFF. The CDR3 DNA follows: TGTGCCAGCAGCCCGAACGGGGGGCGGGAGTTCTTC.

This clone was counted only a few times. The chain couples TRBV15 to TRBJ2-1; 10 bases line up with TRBD2. V shed 0 bases, J shed 7 bases, and the junction held 9 bases outside the gene matches. The CDR3 loop spans 17 amino acids. Germline CDR1 and CDR2: LNHNV and YYDKDF (reference sequence). The CDR3 protein is CATSREGPLAGVNEQFF. The DNA for the CDR3 is TGTGCCACCAGCAGAGAAGGACCCCTAGCGGGGGTAAATGAGCAGTTCTTC.

The chain combines TRBV5-6 with TRBJ2-4; 8 bases match TRBD1. This CDR3 comprises 13 residues. Germline CDR1 SGHDT, CDR2 YYEEEE. Trimming took 2 bases from V and 7 from J; bases not matched to a gene: 2. CDR3 DNA: TGTGCCAGCAGCTTAAACAGGGGGAACATTCAGTACTTC. Protein: CASSLNRGNIQYF.

Note on this clone: This sample also contains other DNA sequences that code for the same CDR3. The gene calls are TRBV6-6 and TRBJ2-7, with D uncertain. V dropped 2 bases and J dropped 0 bases, with 8 bases sitting between them. The CDR3 extends over 14 amino acids. Germline assignment: CDR1 MNHNY and CDR2 SVGAGI (reference sequence). CDR3 DNA sequence: TGTGCCAGCAGTTACGGGCGGTCCTCCTACGAGCAGTACTTC. This translates into CASSYGRSSYEQYF.

The chain employs TRBV27 and TRBJ1-5; 7 nucleotides line up with TRBD1. Germline V CDR1 and CDR2: MNHEY, SMNVEV (reference sequence). The CDR3 spans 16 residues. The junction had 10 bases not matched to a gene; V was cut back by 8 bases and J by 0 bases. CDR3 nucleotide sequence: TGTGCCAGCGGTTCCGGGACAGCATATAGCAATCAGCCCCAGCATTTT. Protein: CASGSGTAYSNQPQHF.

On this clone: Other DNA sequences from this sample encode an identical CDR3 as well. Here the CDR3 reads CASSRQGGSPLHF. The CDR3 region has the DNA TGTGCCAGCAGTCGACAGGGCGGTTCACCCCTCCACTTT. The J gene is TRBJ1-6, the V gene TRBV6-5, with 7 bases aligning to TRBD1. Trimming cost V 5 bases and J 9 bases; bases outside gene matches: 4. Germline V gene lookup returns CDR1 MNHEY and CDR2 SVGAGI. CDR3 size: 13 residues.

The chain has TRBV2 and TRBJ2-3, with D perhaps TRBD1 (6 bases). There are 12 residues in the CDR3. The V gene's germline CDR1 is SNHLY and CDR2 FYNNEI. Trimming took 6 bases from V and 5 from J, leaving 9 bases between them. The CDR3: CASSQGGDTQYF. In nucleotides, the CDR3 is TGTGCCAGCAGCCAAGGGGGAGATACGCAGTATTTT. Full variable domain (missing parts from reference TRBV2 and TRBJ2-3): EPEVTQTPSHQVTQMGQEVILRCVPISNHLYFYWYRQILGQKVEFLVSFYNNEISEKSEIFDDQFSVERPDGSNFTLKIRSTKLEDSAMYFCASSQGGDTQYFGPGTRLTVL.

The rearrangement links TRBV7-4 to TRBJ2-3; TRBD2 matches at 11 bases. V lost 6 bases and J lost 0; bases outside the gene matches: 11. Germline CDR1 and CDR2: SGHVT and SQSDAQ. The CDR3 consists of 18 residues. This CDR3 reads CASRYSGGAYTSTDTQYF. CDR3 nucleotide sequence: TGTGCCAGCAGGTATAGCGGGGGGGCCTATACTAGCACAGATACGCAGTATTTT.

In this sample, this clone turned up once. The V gene is TRBV6-1, the J gene TRBJ1-3; 10 bases agree with TRBD1. Germline values: CDR1 MNHNS, CDR2 SASEGT. CDR3 length: 15 amino acids. Unmatched junction bases numbered 10, after V lost 6 bases and J lost 8 bases. CDR3 residues: CASRDAGTGEYTIYF. In DNA form, the CDR3 reads TGTGCCAGCAGAGACGCCGGGACAGGGGAATACACCATATATTTT.

V and J are TRBV7-6 and TRBJ2-7; D is tentatively TRBD1 or TRBD2 (5 bases each). This CDR3 contains 15 residues. Germline V gene lookup returns CDR1 SGHVS and CDR2 FNYEAQ. V was cut by 5 bases and J by 0 bases, with 14 bases left in between. The CDR3 DNA reads TGTGCCAGCAGCCCGGCCGAGGGGCCCTCCTACGAGCAGTACTTC. This translates into CASSPAEGPSYEQYF.

V gene TRBV11-1 combines with J gene TRBJ1-1; D unclear. The CDR3 is made up of 13 amino acids. Trimming took off 6 bases at V and 2 bases at J, with 10 bases between the two ends. Germline V gene data show CDR1 as SGHAT and CDR2 as FQDESV (reference sequence). The CDR3 bases are TGTGCCAGCAGTGTAGGGCTTAACACTGAAGCTTTCTTT. Its protein product is CASSVGLNTEAFF.

The chain recombines TRBV25-1 with TRBJ2-6; TRBD2 is a possible D gene (6 bases). This CDR3 contains 15 residues. Trimming shortened V by 4 bases and J by 4 bases, and 11 bases separated the two germline ends. The germline V gene has CDR1 MGHDK and CDR2 SYGVNS. CDR3 protein: CASSVRESGANVLTF. CDR3 nucleotide sequence: TGTGCCAGCAGTGTTCGGGAGTCCGGGGCCAACGTCCTGACTTTC.

The genes are TRBV5-1 and TRBJ1-1; no firm D call. V was pared by 5 bases and J by 3 bases, with 11 bases between. Germline CDR1 and CDR2: SGHRS and YFSETQ. The CDR3 extends over 13 amino acids. The CDR3 region has the DNA TGCGCCAGCAGAATGGGAAGGGACACTGAAGCTTTCTTT. It yields the protein CASRMGRDTEAFF.

This clone occurred a few times. The chain recombines TRBV19 with TRBJ1-5; D is unclear. V gave up 8 bases and J gave up 2 bases, with 10 bases separating them. CDR1 and CDR2 (germline): LNHDA, SQIVND (reference sequence). This CDR3 has 13 amino acids. CDR3 bases: TGTGCCAGTGTCCGCGGGGGCAATCAGCCCCAGCATTTT. This encodes CASVRGGNQPQHF.

CDR3 DNA sequence: TGCGCCAGCAGTCCGGGACTAGCGTATACAGATACGCAGTATTTT. This gives the protein CASSPGLAYTDTQYF. J is TRBJ2-3 and V is TRBV5-1, with 10 bases fitting TRBD2. This CDR3 region has 15 residues. V was pared by 5 bases and J by 3 bases, with 6 bases of the junction left unmatched. Germline V gene data show CDR1 as SGHRS and CDR2 as YFSETQ.

This clone was found once. The genes are TRBV9 and TRBJ2-3; D assignment may be TRBD1 or TRBD2 (5 bases each). CDR3 length: 16 amino acids. The germline gives CDR1 SGDLS, CDR2 YYNGEE. Trimming stripped 3 bases from V and 2 bases from J, with 16 bases between. CDR3 sequence reads: CASSAMPGRTTDTQYF. For the CDR3, the DNA is TGTGCCAGCAGCGCTATGCCGGGACGGACCACAGATACGCAGTATTTT. Drawing the rest from reference TRBV9 and TRBJ2-3, the complete variable domain is DSGVTQTPKHLITATGQRVTLRCSPRSGDLSVYWYQQSLDQGLQFLIQYYNGEERAKGNILERFSAQQFPDLHSELNLSSLELGDSALYFCASSAMPGRTTDTQYFGPGTRLTVL.

This chain joins TRBV5-1 and TRBJ1-1, with 7 bases identical to TRBD1. The CDR3 extends over 16 amino acids. J lost 1 base, V lost 3 bases, and 9 bases had no gene match. Germline V gives CDR1 SGHRS, CDR2 YFSETQ. The CDR3 loop reads CASSWGPGTENTEAFF. The CDR3, as DNA: TGCGCCAGCAGCTGGGGACCTGGGACAGAGAACACTGAAGCTTTCTTT.

V is TRBV9 and J is TRBJ1-1; 7 bases agree with TRBD1. CDR3 length: 13 residues. In germline, CDR1 is SGDLS, CDR2 YYNGEE. V lost 4 bases, J lost 5 bases, and 5 bases stayed unmatched. In DNA form, the CDR3 reads TGTGCCAGCAGCACCCAGGGGGGGACTGAAGCTTTCTTT. Translation: CASSTQGGTEAFF.